Following are 14 T cell receptor beta chains from one sample sequenced in a study of PD-1 blockade in classical Hodgkin lymphoma (dated by TCRdb to 2020 to 2021). Library method: the immunoSEQ multiplex PCR assay. TCRdb retrieved this table from immuneACCESS and kept in-frame rearrangements only. Not all clones are present; in checked studies, unresolved V genes account for under half, and no reason is known for the remainder. This sample gives around 26,000 clones in total; roughly 80% of them show up just once. About 3.1% of the sample goes to the ten largest clones. Per the publication, the time point label means: cycle 4 day 1 (C4D1), after 6 weeks of nivolumab. Relapse after autologous stem cell transplantation had occurred in all trial patients, and cohorts A, B and C were distinguished by prior brentuximab vedotin exposure. A Miltenyi CD4+ T cell isolation kit was used for magnetic negative selection to purify CD4+ T cells from thawed PBMCs.

The sequencing used CD4+ T cells from blood, collected before the fourth cycle of nivolumab. The receptors derive from a human donor with classical Hodgkin lymphoma.

The V call is TRBV7-2, the J call TRBJ2-3; no definite D call. Looked up from germline, CDR1 is SGHTA and CDR2 is FQGNSA. The CDR3 is 14 residues long. Between the trimmed V and J ends, which lost 1 base and 6 bases, there was a span of 11 bases. The CDR3 DNA reads TGTGCCAGCAGCTTAGTTTACGGCCCCGATACGCAGTATTTT. This gives the protein CASSLVYGPDTQYF.

This rearrangement joins TRBV7-2 to TRBJ1-5, with a tentative D call TRBD1 (6 bases). This CDR3 spans 13 amino acids. In germline, CDR1 is SGHTA, CDR2 FQGNSA. The V end lost 7 bases, the J end lost 7 bases, and 14 bases lay between the germline ends. This chain's CDR3 is CASTPRGGQPQHF. The CDR3 coding sequence is TGTGCCAGCACCCCTCGGGGGGGCCAGCCCCAGCATTTT.

The gene calls are TRBV6-6 and TRBJ1-2; 8 bases line up with TRBD1. Germline values: CDR1 MNHNY, CDR2 SVGAGI (reference sequence). The V segment lost 2 bases and the J segment 7 bases; nucleotides outside the gene matches: 6. The CDR3 is 14 amino acids. The CDR3 reads CASSYQGDRTGYTF. CDR3 in DNA: TGTGCCAGCAGTTACCAAGGGGACAGGACTGGCTACACCTTC.

The rearrangement joins TRBV29-1 to TRBJ2-5; perhaps TRBD2 as D (6 bases). There are 13 residues in the CDR3. The V gene's germline CDR1 is SQVTM and CDR2 ANQGSEA. V was clipped by 6 bases and J by 4 bases, with 15 bases between them. CDR3 sequence reads: CSVLPGLGETQYF. Written as DNA, the CDR3 is TGCAGCGTCCTACCGGGACTCGGAGAGACCCAGTACTTC.

This clone was observed a few times. J is TRBJ2-5 and V is TRBV7-2; possibly TRBD2 for D (5 bases). Germline CDR1 is SGHTA and CDR2 is FQGNSA. The V gene lost 1 base and the J gene lost 2 bases, with 8 bases spanning the gap. There are 14 residues in the CDR3. CDR3 sequence reads: CASSLDSGQETQYF. CDR3 coding DNA: TGTGCCAGCAGCTTAGACAGCGGACAAGAGACCCAGTACTTC.

The V gene is TRBV7-2, the J gene TRBJ2-1, with no clear D. This CDR3 contains 15 residues. V was cut by 1 base and J by 0 bases, with 7 bases left in between. The germline CDR1 and CDR2 sequences are SGHTA and FQGNSA. CDR3 amino acids: CASSLVLSSYNEQFF. CDR3 coding DNA: TGTGCCAGCAGCTTAGTTTTATCCTCCTACAATGAGCAGTTCTTC.

The rearrangement links TRBV10-2 to TRBJ2-7; possibly TRBD1 or TRBD2 for D (6 bases each). V gave up 8 bases and J gave up 5 bases, with 16 bases separating them. CDR1 and CDR2 from the germline V gene are WSHSY and SAAADI. This CDR3 is 13 amino acids long. CDR3 in DNA: TGCGCCAGCCGACCGTCCGGGGGCCACGAGCAGTACTTC. This gives the protein CASRPSGGHEQYF.

This clone showed up just a few times. The genes are TRBV7-9 and TRBJ1-2; tentative D call: TRBD1 (6 bases). Trimming pared 6 bases from V and 12 bases from J, leaving 17 bases between. The germline gives CDR1 SEHNR, CDR2 FQNEAQ (reference sequence). CDR3 length: 12 residues. CDR3: CASSQIGQLDTF. The DNA for the CDR3 is TGTGCCAGCAGTCAGATAGGACAGCTAGACACCTTC.

This clone showed up just once. The chain is built from TRBV19 and TRBJ1-3; D uncertain. Deletions cut 7 bases from V and 0 bases from J, with 10 bases between. The CDR3 has 14 amino acids. Germline CDR1 and CDR2: LNHDA and SQIVND (reference sequence). CDR3 residues: CASTRAASGNTIYF. The DNA for the CDR3 is TGTGCCAGTACCCGGGCCGCCTCTGGAAACACCATATATTTT.

The chain carries TRBV5-4 and TRBJ2-7; a possible D gene is TRBD2 (7 bases). V dropped 4 bases and J dropped 0 bases, with 17 bases sitting between them. CDR1 SGHNT and CDR2 YYREEE come from the germline V gene (reference sequence). This CDR3 is built from 16 residues. In nucleotides, the CDR3 is TGTGCCAGCAGCCGAGGGGGGGCTTCAAGCTCCTACGAGCAGTACTTC. Its protein product is CASSRGGASSSYEQYF.

The chain couples TRBV7-9 to TRBJ2-1; tentative D call: TRBD2 (6 bases). CDR1 is SEHNR, CDR2 FQNEAQ, per germline (reference sequence). The CDR3 has 15 residues. V shed 7 bases and J shed 2 bases, with 15 bases lying between them. The CDR3 loop reads CASTTAGTPYNEQFF. CDR3 nucleotide sequence: TGTGCCAGCACCACAGCAGGGACTCCCTACAATGAGCAGTTCTTC.

This chain uses TRBV18 with TRBJ1-1; tentative D call: TRBD1 (5 bases). The CDR3 has 15 residues. Germline CDR1 KGHSH, CDR2 LQKENI. V shed 2 bases and J shed 1 base, with 11 bases lying between them. DNA for the CDR3: TGTGCCAGCTCACCATTAGAGGGACGGAACACTGAAGCTTTCTTT. Encoded protein: CASSPLEGRNTEAFF.

This clone was counted a single time. DNA for the CDR3: TGTGCCAGCAGCAAGCAGGGGGCGGATGGCTACACCTTC. Translating it yields CASSKQGADGYTF. The chain links TRBV5-4 to TRBJ1-2; TRBD1 matches 8 bases. V shed 4 bases and J 6 bases; nucleotides not matched to a gene: 5. Germline assignment: CDR1 SGHNT and CDR2 YYREEE (reference sequence). The CDR3 runs 13 residues.

The V and J genes are TRBV2 and TRBJ1-5; D remains ambiguous. Germline CDR1 reads SNHLY; CDR2 reads FYNNEI. V gave up 4 bases and J gave up 0 bases, with 10 bases separating them. The CDR3 is made up of 15 amino acids. CDR3 in DNA: TGTGCCAGCAGTGCTTTAGGAGATAGCAATCAGCCCCAGCATTTT. Amino acids: CASSALGDSNQPQHF.